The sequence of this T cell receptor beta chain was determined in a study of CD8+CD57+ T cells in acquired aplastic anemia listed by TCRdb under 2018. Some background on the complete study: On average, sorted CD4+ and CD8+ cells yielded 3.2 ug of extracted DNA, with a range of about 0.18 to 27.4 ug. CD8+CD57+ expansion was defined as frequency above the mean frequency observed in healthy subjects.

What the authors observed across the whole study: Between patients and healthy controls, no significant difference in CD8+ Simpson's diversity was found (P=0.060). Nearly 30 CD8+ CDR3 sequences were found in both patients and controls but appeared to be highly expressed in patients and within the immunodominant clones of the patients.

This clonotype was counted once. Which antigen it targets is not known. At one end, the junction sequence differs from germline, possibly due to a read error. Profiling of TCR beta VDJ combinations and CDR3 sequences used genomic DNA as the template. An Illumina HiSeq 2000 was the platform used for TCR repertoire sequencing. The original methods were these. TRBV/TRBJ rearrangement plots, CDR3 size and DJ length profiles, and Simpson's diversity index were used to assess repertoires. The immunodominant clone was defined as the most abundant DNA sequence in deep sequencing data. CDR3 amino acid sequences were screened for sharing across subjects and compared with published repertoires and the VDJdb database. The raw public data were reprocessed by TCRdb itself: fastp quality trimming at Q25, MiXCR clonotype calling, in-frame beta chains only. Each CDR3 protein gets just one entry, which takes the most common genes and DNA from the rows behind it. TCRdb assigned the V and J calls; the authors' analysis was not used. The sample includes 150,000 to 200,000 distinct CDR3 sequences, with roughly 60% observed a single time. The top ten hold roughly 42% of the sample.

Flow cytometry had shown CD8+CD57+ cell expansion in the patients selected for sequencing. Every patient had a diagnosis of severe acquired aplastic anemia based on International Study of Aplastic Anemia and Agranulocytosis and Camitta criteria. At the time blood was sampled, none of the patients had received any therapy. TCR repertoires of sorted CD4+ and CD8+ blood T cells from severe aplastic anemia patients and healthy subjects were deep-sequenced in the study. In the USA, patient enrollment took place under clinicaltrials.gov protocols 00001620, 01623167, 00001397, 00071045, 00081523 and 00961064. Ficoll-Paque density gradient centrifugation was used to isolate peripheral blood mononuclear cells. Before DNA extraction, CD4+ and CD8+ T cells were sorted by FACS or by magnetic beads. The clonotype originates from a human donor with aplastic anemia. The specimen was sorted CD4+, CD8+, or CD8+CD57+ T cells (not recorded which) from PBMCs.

This receptor has the CDR3 CASSIGAVYRF. The DNA sequence is TGTGCCAGTAGTATTGGGGCGGTTTATCGCTTT. The chain links TRBV19 with TRBJ1-5; the D region possibly corresponds to TRBD1 (5 bases align). CDR1 and CDR2, per the germline V gene (reference sequence), are LNHDA and SQIVND. Including the terminal cysteine and phenylalanine, the CDR3 comprises 11 residues. Only the CDR3 DNA is retained, 33 bases long and in frame from the first base.